This T cell receptor (beta chain) was found in a study of PD-1 blockade in classical Hodgkin lymphoma. Findings of the study overall: Whatever underlies the repertoire differences (possibly disease activity or prior therapy) remains undefined. Baseline TCR diversity was reportedly lower in newly diagnosed patients than healthy donors.

Produced via immunoSEQ multiplex PCR; TCRdb's table is partial and in-frame only. The data show 70,000 or so clones, 93% seen once. This CDR3 has 14 amino acids. The germline V gene has CDR1 MNHNS and CDR2 SASEGT. V was clipped by 0 bases and J by 4 bases, with 7 bases between them. Remarks on this clone: Its cognate antigen is unknown.

Time point in this sample: newly diagnosed, previously untreated cHL patient sample. This TCR derives from a human donor with classical Hodgkin lymphoma. The gene calls are TRBV6-1 and TRBJ1-5; D gene unclear. Material for sequencing was peripheral blood mononuclear cells (PBMCs). In DNA, the CDR3 is TGTGCCAGCAGTGAAGCTAACCGAAATCAGCCCCAGCATTTT. It translates to CASSEANRNQPQHF.